The 9 T cell receptor beta chains in this list originate from one sample, sequenced in a study of cytomegalovirus exposure and HLA in healthy donors. The study ran its PCR with 60 Vbeta and 13 Jbeta primers. TCRdb's copy holds only in-frame clones and misses some; the assay was immunoSEQ multiplex PCR. The repertoire has some 160,000 clones, more than 65% of them found once; the top ten carry 0.5%. The sequenced sample was PBMCs. Receptors were obtained from a woman aged 50 to 65 in good health and CMV-seronegative.

The chain has TRBV29-1 and TRBJ2-2, with 14 bases identical to TRBD2. V dropped 6 bases and J dropped 6; count of bases not matched to a gene: 9. The CDR3 contains 16 residues. Germline CDR1 is SQVTM and CDR2 is ANQGSEA. CDR3 amino acids: CSVGTGLAGVPGELFF. The CDR3 DNA sequence: TGCAGCGTGGGGACGGGACTAGCGGGAGTACCCGGGGAGCTGTTTTTT.

The chain recombines TRBV6-5 with TRBJ2-5, with 7 bases matching TRBD2. Germline trimming cut 4 bases from V and 1 base from J; bases unmatched to any gene: 3. There are 14 residues in the CDR3. Germline assignment: CDR1 MNHEY and CDR2 SVGAGI. CDR3 residues: CASSWGGGQETQYF. The CDR3 bases are TGTGCCAGCAGTTGGGGCGGGGGCCAAGAGACCCAGTACTTC.

This clone was counted a single time. The chain recombines TRBV19 with TRBJ1-1; TRBD1 matches 10 bases. The V gene end was trimmed by 5 bases and the J gene end by 5 bases; junction bases not matched to a gene: 11. The CDR3 consists of 16 residues. Germline V gives CDR1 LNHDA, CDR2 SQIVND (reference sequence). The CDR3 region is CASSPSTGQGGTEAFF. CDR3 coding DNA: TGTGCCAGTAGTCCCAGCACAGGACAGGGGGGAACTGAAGCTTTCTTT.

V and J are TRBV10-2 and TRBJ2-5, with 16 bases aligning to TRBD2. Germline V gene lookup returns CDR1 WSHSY and CDR2 SAAADI. The CDR3 spans 16 residues. V lost 5 bases and J lost 6; bases outside the gene matches: 6. The CDR3 region is CASSRGLAGGPKTQYF. DNA of the CDR3: TGCGCCAGCAGTAGGGGACTAGCGGGGGGGCCAAAGACCCAGTACTTC.

Here the CDR3 reads CASSQGWAGEDGYTF. The CDR3 DNA reads TGCGCCAGCAGCCAAGGATGGGCCGGGGAGGATGGCTACACCTTC. V gene TRBV4-3 combines with J gene TRBJ1-2; D ambiguous. This CDR3 has 15 residues. Germline CDR1 and CDR2: LGHNA and YSLEER. Deletions cut 1 base from V and 6 bases from J, with 15 bases between.

This clone turned up a few times. The chain is built from TRBV7-9 and TRBJ2-1; D is undetermined. This CDR3 region has 11 residues. Germline CDR1 is SEHNR and CDR2 is FQNEAQ (reference sequence). Trimming removed 4 bases at V and 8 bases at J, with 6 bases between. The CDR3 DNA reads TGTGCCAGCAGCTCACTTCATGAGCAGTTCTTC. Amino acids: CASSSLHEQFF. Filled out from reference TRBV7-9 and TRBJ2-1, the complete variable domain reads DTGVSQNPRHKITKRGQNVTFRCDPISEHNRLYWYRQTLGQGPEFLTYFQNEAQLEKSRLLSDRFSAERPKGSFSTLEIQRTEQGDSAMYLCASSSLHEQFFGPGTRLTVL.

This rearrangement joins TRBV29-1 to TRBJ1-3; D perhaps matches TRBD1 (5 bases). Germline lookup yields CDR1 SQVTM and CDR2 ANQGSEA. V was trimmed by 0 bases and J by 4 bases, leaving 10 bases between them. This CDR3 is built from 14 residues. CDR3 protein: CSVEDGARGNTIYF. The CDR3 bases are TGCAGCGTTGAAGATGGGGCTCGGGGAAACACCATATATTTT.

The chain uses TRBV7-2 and TRBJ2-5; tentative D call: TRBD1 (5 bases). The CDR3 spans 13 residues. Germline loops: CDR1 SGHTA, CDR2 FQGNSA. Trimming took 1 base from V and 5 from J, leaving 8 bases between them. The CDR3 DNA reads TGTGCCAGCAGCTTAGAGGCAGGGGAGACCCAGTACTTC. It specifies CASSLEAGETQYF.

The chain uses TRBV15 and TRBJ2-3; 9 bases fit TRBD1. Trimming at V came to 7 bases and at J to 4 bases, leaving 9 bases not matched to a gene. There are 15 residues in the CDR3. Looked up from germline, CDR1 is LNHNV and CDR2 is YYDKDF (reference sequence). The chain's CDR3 is CATTPGQGYSDTQYF. CDR3 bases: TGTGCCACCACACCGGGACAGGGTTATTCAGATACGCAGTATTTT. The complete variable domain, with remaining parts taken from reference TRBV15 and TRBJ2-3, reads DAMVIQNPRYQVTQFGKPVTLSCSQTLNHNVMYWYQQKSSQAPKLLFHYYDKDFNNEADTPDNFQSRRPNTSFCFLDIRSPGLGDTAMYLCATTPGQGYSDTQYFGPGTRLTVL.